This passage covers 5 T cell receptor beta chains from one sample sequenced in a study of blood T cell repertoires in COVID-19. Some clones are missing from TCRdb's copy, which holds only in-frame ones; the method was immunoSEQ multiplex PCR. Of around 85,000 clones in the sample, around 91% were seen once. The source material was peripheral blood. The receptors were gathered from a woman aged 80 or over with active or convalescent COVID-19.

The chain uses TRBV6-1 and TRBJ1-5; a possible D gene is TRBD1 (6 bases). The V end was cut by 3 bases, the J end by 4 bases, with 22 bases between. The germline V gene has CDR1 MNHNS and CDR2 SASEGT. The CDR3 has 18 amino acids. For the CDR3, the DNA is TGTGCCAGCAGTGAGGGGACAAATTTAGCGTTGAGGAATCAGCCCCAGCATTTT. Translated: CASSEGTNLALRNQPQHF.

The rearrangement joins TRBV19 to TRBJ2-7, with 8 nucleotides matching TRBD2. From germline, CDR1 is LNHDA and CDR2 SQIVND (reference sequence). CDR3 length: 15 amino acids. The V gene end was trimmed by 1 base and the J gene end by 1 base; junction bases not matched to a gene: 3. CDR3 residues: CASSIVSGASYEQYF. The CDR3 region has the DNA TGTGCCAGTAGTATAGTTAGCGGGGCTTCCTACGAGCAGTACTTC. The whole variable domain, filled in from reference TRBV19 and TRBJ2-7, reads DGGITQSPKYLFRKEGQNVTLSCEQNLNHDAMYWYRQDPGQGLRLIYYSQIVNDFQKGDIAEGYSVSREKKESFPLTVTSAQKNPTAFYLCASSIVSGASYEQYFGPGTRLTVT.

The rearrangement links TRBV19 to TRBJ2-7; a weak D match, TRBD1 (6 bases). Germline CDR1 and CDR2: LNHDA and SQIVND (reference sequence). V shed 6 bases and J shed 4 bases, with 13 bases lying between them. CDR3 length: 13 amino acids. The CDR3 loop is CASRRTELYEQYF. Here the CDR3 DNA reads TGTGCCAGTAGGAGGACAGAGCTATACGAGCAGTACTTC.

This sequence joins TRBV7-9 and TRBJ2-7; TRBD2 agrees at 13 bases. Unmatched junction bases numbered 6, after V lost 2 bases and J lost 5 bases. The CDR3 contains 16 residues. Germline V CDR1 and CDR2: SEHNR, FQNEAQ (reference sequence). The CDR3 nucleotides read TGTGCCAGCAGCTTAACCGGACTAGCGGGAGTCCACGAGCAGTACTTC. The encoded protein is CASSLTGLAGVHEQYF.

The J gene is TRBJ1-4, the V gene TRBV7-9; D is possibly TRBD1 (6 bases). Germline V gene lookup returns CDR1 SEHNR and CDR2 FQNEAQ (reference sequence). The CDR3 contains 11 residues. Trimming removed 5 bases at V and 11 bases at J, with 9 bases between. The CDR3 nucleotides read TGTGCCAGCAGCCCAGGGGTGAAACTGTTTTTT. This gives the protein CASSPGVKLFF. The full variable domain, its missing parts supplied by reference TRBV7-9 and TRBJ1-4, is DTGVSQNPRHKITKRGQNVTFRCDPISEHNRLYWYRQTLGQGPEFLTYFQNEAQLEKSRLLSDRFSAERPKGSFSTLEIQRTEQGDSAMYLCASSPGVKLFFGSGTQLSVL.